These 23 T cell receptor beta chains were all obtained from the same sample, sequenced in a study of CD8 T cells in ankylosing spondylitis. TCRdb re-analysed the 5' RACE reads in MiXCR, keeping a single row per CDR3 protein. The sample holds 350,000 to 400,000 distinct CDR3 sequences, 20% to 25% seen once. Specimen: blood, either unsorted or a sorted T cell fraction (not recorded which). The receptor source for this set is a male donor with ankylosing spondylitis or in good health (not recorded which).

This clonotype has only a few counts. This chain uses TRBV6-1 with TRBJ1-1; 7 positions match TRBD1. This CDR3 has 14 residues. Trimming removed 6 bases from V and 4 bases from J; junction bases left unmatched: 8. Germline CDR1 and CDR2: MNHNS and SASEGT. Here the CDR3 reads CASRPTGVATEAFF. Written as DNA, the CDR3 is TGTGCCAGCAGGCCCACAGGGGTGGCCACTGAAGCTTTCTTT.

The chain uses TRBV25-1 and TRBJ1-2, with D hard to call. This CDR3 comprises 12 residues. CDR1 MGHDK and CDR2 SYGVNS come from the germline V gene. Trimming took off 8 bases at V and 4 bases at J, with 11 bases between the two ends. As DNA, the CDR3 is TGTGCCAGCGGCGGGGTCCTCTATGGCTACACCTTC. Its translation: CASGGVLYGYTF.

This CDR3 is CASSKERQRHSLYQETQYF. The CDR3, as DNA: TGTGCCAGCAGCAAAGAACGACAGCGACATTCTCTGTACCAAGAGACCCAGTACTTC. The J gene is TRBJ2-5, the V gene TRBV21-1; the table gives TRBD1 as D, unverified against the DNA. TRBV21-1 represents a pseudogene. The CDR3 has 19 residues.

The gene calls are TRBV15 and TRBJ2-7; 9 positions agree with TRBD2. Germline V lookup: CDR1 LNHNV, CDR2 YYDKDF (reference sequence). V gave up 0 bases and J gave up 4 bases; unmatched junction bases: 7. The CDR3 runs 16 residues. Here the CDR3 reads CATSRDMSGGYYEQYF. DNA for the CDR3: TGTGCCACCAGCAGAGATATGAGCGGGGGGTATTACGAGCAGTACTTC.

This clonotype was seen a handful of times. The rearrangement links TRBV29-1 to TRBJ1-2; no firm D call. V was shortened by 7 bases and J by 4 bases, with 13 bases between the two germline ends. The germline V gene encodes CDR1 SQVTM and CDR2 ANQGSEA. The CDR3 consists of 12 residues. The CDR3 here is CSAPAPTYGYTF. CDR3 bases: TGCAGCGCTCCCGCGCCAACCTATGGCTACACCTTC.

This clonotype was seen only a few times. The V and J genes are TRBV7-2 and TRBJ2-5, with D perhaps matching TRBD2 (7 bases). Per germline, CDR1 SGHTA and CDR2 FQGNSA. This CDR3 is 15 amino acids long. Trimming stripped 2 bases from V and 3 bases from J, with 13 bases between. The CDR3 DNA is TGTGCCAGCAGCTTATGGGGGGGGGCCGAAGAGACCCAGTACTTC. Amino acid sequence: CASSLWGGAEETQYF.

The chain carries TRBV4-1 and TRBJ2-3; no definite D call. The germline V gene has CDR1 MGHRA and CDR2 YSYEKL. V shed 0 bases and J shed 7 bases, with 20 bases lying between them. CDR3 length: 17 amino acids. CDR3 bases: TGCGCCAGCAGCCAAGAAAACCCGTCTCCCCTGCCTAATACGCAGTATTTT. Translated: CASSQENPSPLPNTQYF.

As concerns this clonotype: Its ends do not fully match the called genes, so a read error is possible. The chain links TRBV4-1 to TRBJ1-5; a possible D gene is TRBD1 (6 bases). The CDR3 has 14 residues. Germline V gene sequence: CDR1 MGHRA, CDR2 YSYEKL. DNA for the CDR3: TGCGCCAGCAGTCAAGACAGGTCCGGTCAGCCCCAGCATTTT. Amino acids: CASSQDRSGQPQHF.

The CDR3 DNA reads TGTGCCAGCAGTTACCCCACCGGGACTAGCTATCTTGAGCAGTTCTTC. It codes for CASSYPTGTSYLEQFF. The rearrangement joins TRBV5-4 to TRBJ2-1, with 9 bases matching TRBD2. V dropped 5 bases and J dropped 9; count of bases not matched to a gene: 15. This CDR3 region has 16 residues. Germline V gene data show CDR1 as SGHNT and CDR2 as YYREEE (reference sequence).

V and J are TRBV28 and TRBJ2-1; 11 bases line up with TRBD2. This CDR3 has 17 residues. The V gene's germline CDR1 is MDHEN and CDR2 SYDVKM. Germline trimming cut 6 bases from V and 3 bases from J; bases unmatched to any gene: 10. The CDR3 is CASSLRLAGLIYNEQFF. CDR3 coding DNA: TGTGCCAGCAGCCTTCGACTAGCGGGACTCATCTACAATGAGCAGTTCTTC.

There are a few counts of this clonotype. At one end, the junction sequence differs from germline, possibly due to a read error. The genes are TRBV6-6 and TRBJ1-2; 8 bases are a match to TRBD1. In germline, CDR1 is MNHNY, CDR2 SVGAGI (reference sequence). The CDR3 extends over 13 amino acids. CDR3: CASSLGQGFYLNF. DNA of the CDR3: TGTGCCAGCAGTTTAGGACAGGGCTTCTACCTTAACTTC.

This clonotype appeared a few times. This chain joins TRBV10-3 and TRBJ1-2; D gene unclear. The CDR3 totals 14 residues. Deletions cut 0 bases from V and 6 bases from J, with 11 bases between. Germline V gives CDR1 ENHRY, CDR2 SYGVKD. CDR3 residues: CAISESLGWNGYTF. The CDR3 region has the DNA TGTGCCATCAGTGAGTCTCTGGGGTGGAATGGCTACACCTTC.

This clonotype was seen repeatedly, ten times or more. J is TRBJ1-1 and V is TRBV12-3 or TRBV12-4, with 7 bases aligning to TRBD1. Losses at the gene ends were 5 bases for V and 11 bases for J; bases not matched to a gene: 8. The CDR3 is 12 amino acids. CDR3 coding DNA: TGTGCCAGCAGTGCCGGGGGACAGAGCGCTTTCTTT. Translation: CASSAGGQSAFF.

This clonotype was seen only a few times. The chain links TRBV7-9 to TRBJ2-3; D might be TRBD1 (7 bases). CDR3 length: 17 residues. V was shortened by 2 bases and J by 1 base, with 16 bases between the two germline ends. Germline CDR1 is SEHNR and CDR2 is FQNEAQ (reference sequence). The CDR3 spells CASSLRRGAPGTDTQYF. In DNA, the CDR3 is TGTGCCAGCAGCTTACGCAGGGGGGCTCCTGGCACAGATACGCAGTATTTT.

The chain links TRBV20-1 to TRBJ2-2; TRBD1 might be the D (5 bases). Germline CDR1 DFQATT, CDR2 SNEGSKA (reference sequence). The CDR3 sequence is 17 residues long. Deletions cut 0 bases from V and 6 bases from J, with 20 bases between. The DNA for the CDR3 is TGCAGTGCTAGAGATCCCAGGGTACACCCCGATCCCGGGGAGCTGTTTTTT. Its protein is CSARDPRVHPDPGELFF.

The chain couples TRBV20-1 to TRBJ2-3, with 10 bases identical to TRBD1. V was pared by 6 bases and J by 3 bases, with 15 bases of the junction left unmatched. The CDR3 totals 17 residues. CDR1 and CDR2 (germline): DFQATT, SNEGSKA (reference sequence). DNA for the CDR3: TGCAGTGCCATCACCCAGACAGGGGGCGGTTGGACAGATACGCAGTATTTT. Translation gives CSAITQTGGGWTDTQYF.

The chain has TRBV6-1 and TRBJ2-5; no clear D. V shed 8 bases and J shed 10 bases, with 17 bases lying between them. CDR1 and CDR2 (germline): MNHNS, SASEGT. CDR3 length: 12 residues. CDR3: CASGFGALSQYF. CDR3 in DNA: TGTGCCAGCGGGTTTGGCGCGTTAAGCCAGTACTTC.

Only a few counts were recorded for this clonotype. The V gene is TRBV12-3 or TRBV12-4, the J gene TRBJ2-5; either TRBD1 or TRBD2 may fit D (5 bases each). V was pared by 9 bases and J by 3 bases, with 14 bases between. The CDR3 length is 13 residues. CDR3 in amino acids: CASKGELEETQYF. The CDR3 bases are TGTGCCAGTAAAGGGGAGCTGGAAGAGACCCAGTACTTC.

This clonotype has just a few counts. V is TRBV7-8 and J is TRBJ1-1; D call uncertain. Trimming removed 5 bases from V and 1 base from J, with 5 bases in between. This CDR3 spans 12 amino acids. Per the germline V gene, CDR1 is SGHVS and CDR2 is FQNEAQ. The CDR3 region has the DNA TGTGCCAGCAGCACATGGAACACTGAAGCTTTCTTT. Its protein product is CASSTWNTEAFF.

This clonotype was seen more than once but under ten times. CDR3 sequence: CASTLDSSYNEQFF. The CDR3 DNA reads as TGTGCCAGCACCCTCGACAGCTCCTACAATGAGCAGTTCTTC. V is TRBV28 and J is TRBJ2-1, with D perhaps TRBD1 (5 bases). Germline CDR1 reads MDHEN; CDR2 reads SYDVKM. The V end lost 7 bases, the J end lost 0 bases, and 10 bases lay between the germline ends. The CDR3 sequence is 14 residues long.

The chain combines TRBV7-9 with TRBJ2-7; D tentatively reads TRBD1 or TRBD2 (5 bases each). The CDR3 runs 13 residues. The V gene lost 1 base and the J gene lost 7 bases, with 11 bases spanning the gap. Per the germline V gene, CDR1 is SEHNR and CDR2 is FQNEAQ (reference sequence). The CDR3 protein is CASSLVPGGEQYF. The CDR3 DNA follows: TGTGCCAGCAGCTTAGTGCCTGGGGGAGAGCAGTACTTC.

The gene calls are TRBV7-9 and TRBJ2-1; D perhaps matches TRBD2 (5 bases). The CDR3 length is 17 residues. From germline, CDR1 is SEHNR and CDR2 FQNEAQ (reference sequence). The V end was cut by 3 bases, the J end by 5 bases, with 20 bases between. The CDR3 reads CASSFTGSGKEDNEQFF. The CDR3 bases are TGTGCCAGCAGCTTCACGGGGTCTGGGAAGGAGGACAATGAGCAGTTCTTC. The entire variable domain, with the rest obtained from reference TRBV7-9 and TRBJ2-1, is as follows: DTGVSQNPRHKITKRGQNVTFRCDPISEHNRLYWYRQTLGQGPEFLTYFQNEAQLEKSRLLSDRFSAERPKGSFSTLEIQRTEQGDSAMYLCASSFTGSGKEDNEQFFGPGTRLTVL.

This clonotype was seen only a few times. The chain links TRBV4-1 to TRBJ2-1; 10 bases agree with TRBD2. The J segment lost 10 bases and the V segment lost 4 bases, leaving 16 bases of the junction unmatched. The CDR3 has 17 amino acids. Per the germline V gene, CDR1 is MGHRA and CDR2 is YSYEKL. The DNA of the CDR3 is TGCGCCAGCAGCCTAAAAAGCGGGAGCGGGGGGGCTATCGAGCAGTTCTTC. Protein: CASSLKSGSGGAIEQFF.